The T cell receptor beta chain under discussion was sequenced for a study of cytomegalovirus exposure and HLA in healthy donors. PCR used 60 Vbeta primers and 13 Jbeta primers. The data were produced by immunoSEQ multiplex PCR, yet TCRdb's version contains in-frame clones alone and is incomplete. The sample carries some 130,000 clones, about 78% recorded once. Nominally healthy donors provided the samples, though records likely missed some immune exposures. V lost 4 bases to trimming and J lost 7 bases; unmatched junction nucleotides: 2. The germline CDR1 and CDR2 sequences are GTSNPN and SVGIG (reference sequence). CDR3 length: 12 residues. In the case of this clone: Antigen: not known.

Study-level findings and limits: Exclusion applied to some V segments, including TRBV6-2 and TRBV6-3, as they were indistinguishable. Likely technical artifact: a cluster of highly shared sequence variants.

The chain links TRBV30 to TRBJ2-1, with 9 bases identical to TRBD2. This TCR was sampled from a female donor in good health and CMV-seronegative. Source material: PBMCs. CDR3 sequence (DNA): TGTGCCTGGACAGCGGGAGGAAATGAGCAGTTCTTC. Amino acid sequence: CAWTAGGNEQFF.